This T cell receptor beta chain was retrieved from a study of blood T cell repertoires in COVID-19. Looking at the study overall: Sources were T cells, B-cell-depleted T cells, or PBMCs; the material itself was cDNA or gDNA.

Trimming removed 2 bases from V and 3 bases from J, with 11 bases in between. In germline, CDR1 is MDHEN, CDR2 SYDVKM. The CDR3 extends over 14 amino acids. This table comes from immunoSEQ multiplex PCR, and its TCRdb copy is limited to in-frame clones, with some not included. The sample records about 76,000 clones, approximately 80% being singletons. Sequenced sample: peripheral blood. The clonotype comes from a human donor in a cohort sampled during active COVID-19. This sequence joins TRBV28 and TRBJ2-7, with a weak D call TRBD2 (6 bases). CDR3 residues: CASSLVGGNYEQYF. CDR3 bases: TGTGCCAGCAGTTTAGTGGGGGGAAACTACGAGCAGTACTTC.